These 29 T cell receptor beta chains were all obtained from the same sample, sequenced in a study of blood T cell repertoires in COVID-19. Measured with immunoSEQ multiplex PCR; TCRdb has only the in-frame clones, and not every one. The top ten hold 4.5% to 6% of the sample, which has under 150,000 clones, approximately 84% seen once. What was sequenced was PBMCs or T cells enriched from blood (not recorded which). The origin of the receptors is a man aged 40-50 years with acute COVID-19.

The rearrangement uses TRBV30 and TRBJ2-3, with a possible D match to TRBD1 (6 bases). CDR3 length: 15 amino acids. Germline V lookup: CDR1 GTSNPN, CDR2 SVGIG (reference sequence). Deletions cut 0 bases from V and 0 bases from J, with 10 bases between. The CDR3 region is CAWSVGQTSTDTQYF. The CDR3 region has the DNA TGTGCCTGGAGTGTGGGACAAACTAGCACAGATACGCAGTATTTT. The full variable domain, completed using reference TRBV30 and TRBJ2-3, is SQTIHQWPATLVQPVGSPLSLECTVEGTSNPNLYWYRQAAGRGLQLLFYSVGIGQISSEVPQNLSASRPQDRQFILSSKKLLLSDSGFYLCAWSVGQTSTDTQYFGPGTRLTVL.

This chain joins TRBV5-8 and TRBJ2-7; tentative D call: TRBD1 (6 bases). V was trimmed by 6 bases and J by 1 base, leaving 14 bases between them. CDR3 length: 14 residues. Germline V gives CDR1 SGHTS, CDR2 YDEGEE. CDR3 residues: CASTNWDISYEQYF. CDR3 nucleotide sequence: TGTGCCAGCACCAACTGGGACATTTCCTACGAGCAGTACTTC. The full variable domain, rest sourced from reference TRBV5-8 and TRBJ2-7, is EAGVTQSPTHLIKTRGQQATLRCSPISGHTSVYWYQQALGLGLQFLLWYDEGEERNRGNFPPRFSGRQFPNYSSELNVNALELEDSALYLCASTNWDISYEQYFGPGTRLTVT.

The rearrangement links TRBV19 to TRBJ2-1, with 7 positions matching TRBD2. This CDR3 comprises 15 residues. The V gene end was trimmed by 1 base and the J gene end by 5 bases; junction bases not matched to a gene: 5. Germline V gene data show CDR1 as LNHDA and CDR2 as SQIVND (reference sequence). The CDR3 is CASSIVGGINNEQFF. CDR3 in DNA: TGTGCCAGTAGTATAGTCGGGGGGATAAACAATGAGCAGTTCTTC.

The genes are TRBV18 and TRBJ1-3, with D unclear. V lost 2 bases and J 0 bases, leaving 11 bases between the germline ends. Germline V gene sequence: CDR1 KGHSH, CDR2 LQKENI. CDR3 length: 16 residues. CDR3 region: CASSPRLESSGNTIYF. The CDR3 DNA follows: TGTGCCAGCTCACCAAGGTTGGAGAGCTCTGGAAACACCATATATTTT.

With respect to this clone: Other DNA sequences in the same sample also yield this CDR3. The chain couples TRBV5-1 to TRBJ1-3; TRBD1 matches at 11 bases. Looked up from germline, CDR1 is SGHRS and CDR2 is YFSETQ. CDR3 length: 15 amino acids. Germline trimming cut 4 bases from V and 4 bases from J; bases unmatched to any gene: 4. The CDR3 sequence is CASSLDRGPGNTIYF. The CDR3 DNA is TGCGCCAGCAGCCTGGACAGGGGGCCGGGAAACACCATATATTTT.

About this clone itself: Other DNA sequences in this specimen translate into the identical CDR3. The chain couples TRBV5-1 to TRBJ2-2; 7 nucleotides line up with TRBD1. CDR3 size: 16 residues. V trimming: 4 bases; J trimming: 0 bases; junction bases outside the gene matches: 6. From germline, CDR1 is SGHRS and CDR2 YFSETQ. CDR3 amino acids: CASSLQGFANTGELFF. CDR3 nucleotide sequence: TGCGCCAGCAGCCTACAGGGGTTCGCGAACACCGGGGAGCTGTTTTTT.

This clone was counted a single time. The rearrangement links TRBV7-2 to TRBJ1-5, with a weak D call TRBD1 (5 bases). CDR1 is SGHTA and CDR2 is FQGNSA in the germline V gene. Trimming pared 6 bases from V and 5 bases from J, leaving 11 bases between. The CDR3 contains 13 residues. CDR3 bases: TGTGCCAGCAGTACAACGGGGGATCAGCCCCAGCATTTT. Amino acid sequence: CASSTTGDQPQHF.

The V call is TRBV2, the J call TRBJ1-1; no clear D gene. The V gene's germline CDR1 is SNHLY and CDR2 FYNNEI. This CDR3 spans 13 amino acids. Trimming pared 0 bases from V and 6 bases from J, leaving 8 bases between. The CDR3 nucleotides read TGTGCCAGCAGTGAAGCACGCGGGGCTGAAGCTTTCTTT. Its translation is CASSEARGAEAFF.

The chain is built from TRBV4-1 and TRBJ2-3; D call uncertain. The CDR3 has 14 amino acids. Germline CDR1 reads MGHRA; CDR2 reads YSYEKL. Trimming stripped 2 bases from V and 7 bases from J, with 13 bases between. The DNA for the CDR3 is TGCGCCAGCAGCCAACCACGGTACGCACATACGCAGTATTTT. It specifies CASSQPRYAHTQYF.

The chain is built from TRBV29-1 and TRBJ1-1; no firm D call. The germline V and J ends were trimmed by 4 bases and 0 bases, with 6 bases remaining between them. Germline values: CDR1 SQVTM, CDR2 ANQGSEA. The CDR3 runs to 12 residues. The CDR3 protein is CSVGNLNTEAFF. DNA for the CDR3: TGCAGCGTTGGTAATCTGAACACTGAAGCTTTCTTT.

The chain employs TRBV28 and TRBJ2-4; TRBD2 matches 10 bases. The CDR3 is 15 amino acids. The germline CDR1 and CDR2 sequences are MDHEN and SYDVKM. Trimming at V came to 6 bases and at J to 8 bases, leaving 10 bases not matched to a gene. In nucleotides, the CDR3 is TGTGCCAGCAGACACAGACTAGCGGGTGACGACATTCAGTACTTC. It specifies CASRHRLAGDDIQYF.

The chain links TRBV5-6 to TRBJ2-7; 11 bases fit TRBD2. The trim removed 3 bases at V and 5 bases at J, leaving 4 bases unmatched. The CDR3 sequence is 14 residues long. CDR1 SGHDT and CDR2 YYEEEE come from the germline V gene. In DNA, the CDR3 is TGTGCCAGCAGCTCCGGGACTAGCGGAAACGAGCAGTACTTC. It codes for CASSSGTSGNEQYF. The full variable domain, completed using reference TRBV5-6 and TRBJ2-7, is DAGVTQSPTHLIKTRGQQVTLRCSPKSGHDTVSWYQQALGQGPQFIFQYYEEEERQRGNFPDRFSGHQFPNYSSELNVNALLLGDSALYLCASSSGTSGNEQYFGPGTRLTVT.

The chain employs TRBV5-1 and TRBJ1-5, with no clear D. Germline values: CDR1 SGHRS, CDR2 YFSETQ. The CDR3 consists of 15 residues. V was shortened by 0 bases and J by 3 bases, with 10 bases between the two germline ends. CDR3 nucleotide sequence: TGCGCCAGCAGCTTGGACTGGAGAAACAATCAGCCCCAGCATTTT. Protein: CASSLDWRNNQPQHF.

This chain joins TRBV11-2 and TRBJ2-7; D ambiguous. CDR3 length equals 11 residues. V was cut by 5 bases and J by 3 bases, with 5 bases left in between. Germline V gene lookup returns CDR1 SGHAT and CDR2 FQNNGV. The CDR3 sequence: CASSPYYEQYF. The CDR3 region has the DNA TGTGCCAGCAGCCCTTACTACGAGCAGTACTTC.

The chain uses TRBV4-3 and TRBJ2-3; 7 bases fit TRBD2. CDR1 is LGHNA and CDR2 is YSLEER in the germline V gene. The CDR3 sequence is 17 residues long. The junction had 6 bases not matched to a gene; V was cut back by 0 bases and J by 0 bases. The CDR3 region is CASSQEASGRSTDTQYF. CDR3 nucleotide sequence: TGCGCCAGCAGCCAAGAGGCTAGCGGCCGAAGCACAGATACGCAGTATTTT.

Remarks on this clone: Different DNA sequences within this sample yield the same CDR3. The chain is built from TRBV5-1 and TRBJ2-7; 9 positions agree with TRBD1. After removal of 0 bases from V and 4 bases from J, the junction contained 5 bases not matched to a gene. CDR1 is SGHRS, CDR2 YFSETQ, per germline. The CDR3 runs to 15 residues. The CDR3 DNA reads TGCGCCAGCAGCTTGGGGACAGGGGATTTTTACGAGCAGTACTTC. This gives the protein CASSLGTGDFYEQYF.

The chain links TRBV27 to TRBJ2-1; D perhaps matches TRBD1 (6 bases). V lost 5 bases and J 0 bases, leaving 8 bases between the germline ends. The length of the CDR3 is 14 residues. In germline, CDR1 is MNHEY, CDR2 SMNVEV (reference sequence). CDR3 bases: TGTGCCAGCAGTGACAGGAGCTCCTACAATGAGCAGTTCTTC. This translates into CASSDRSSYNEQFF.

This rearrangement joins TRBV5-4 to TRBJ2-7; 9 bases are a match to TRBD1. Germline V gene data show CDR1 as SGHNT and CDR2 as YYREEE (reference sequence). V was clipped by 5 bases and J by 7 bases; unmatched bases: 13. The CDR3 has 15 residues. The CDR3 bases are TGTGCCAGCAGTCACACCGGGACAGGGTCCCTTGAGCAGTACTTC. Translation: CASSHTGTGSLEQYF.

This rearrangement joins TRBV4-3 to TRBJ2-1; 15 nucleotides agree with TRBD2. The germline gives CDR1 LGHNA, CDR2 YSLEER. With V trimmed by 2 bases and J by 4 bases, 9 bases remained unmatched. This CDR3 is built from 19 residues. The CDR3 protein is CASSQSPGTSGGPYNEQFF. Here the CDR3 DNA reads TGCGCCAGCAGCCAAAGCCCCGGGACTAGCGGGGGGCCATACAATGAGCAGTTCTTC.

This clone was seen a few times. The CDR3 nucleotides are TGTGCCTGGAGTGTACAGGGACCCTCCTACGAGCAGTACTTC. This encodes CAWSVQGPSYEQYF. The rearrangement links TRBV30 to TRBJ2-7, with a tentative D call TRBD1 (6 bases). The V gene lost 0 bases and the J gene lost 0 bases, with 9 bases spanning the gap. Per the germline V gene, CDR1 is GTSNPN and CDR2 is SVGIG (reference sequence). CDR3 size: 14 residues.

The rearrangement uses TRBV5-1 and TRBJ2-1, with 7 nucleotides matching TRBD2. This CDR3 comprises 11 residues. CDR1 SGHRS and CDR2 YFSETQ come from the germline V gene. Trimming took 2 bases from V and 10 from J; bases not matched to a gene: 0. The CDR3 DNA reads as TGCGCCAGCAGCTTAGCGGGAGAGCAGTTCTTC. It translates to CASSLAGEQFF.

This chain links TRBV5-1 with TRBJ1-1; 9 bases fit TRBD1. The junction had 12 bases not matched to a gene; V was cut back by 4 bases and J by 11 bases. CDR3 length: 14 residues. The germline V gene has CDR1 SGHRS and CDR2 YFSETQ. The CDR3 DNA follows: TGCGCCAGCAGCAGCAATCCGGACAGGGGACTTGCTTTCTTT. Amino acids: CASSSNPDRGLAFF.

The chain carries TRBV30 and TRBJ1-1; tentative D call: TRBD1 (5 bases). V was pared by 0 bases and J by 6 bases, with 14 bases between. CDR3 size: 14 residues. CDR1 and CDR2 (germline): GTSNPN, SVGIG (reference sequence). The CDR3 DNA is TGTGCCTGGAGTGTACACCGTGACAGCCCTGAAGCTTTCTTT. As protein: CAWSVHRDSPEAFF.

The chain recombines TRBV19 with TRBJ2-7, with D possibly matching TRBD1 (6 bases). CDR1 and CDR2 from the germline V gene are LNHDA and SQIVND (reference sequence). Deletions cut 0 bases from V and 3 bases from J, with 12 bases between. The CDR3 runs 15 residues. The CDR3 coding sequence is TGTGCCAGTAGTATAGATCCGACAGGCTTCTACGAGCAGTACTTC. It yields the protein CASSIDPTGFYEQYF.

The gene calls are TRBV7-9 and TRBJ1-5, with 10 bases identical to TRBD1. Germline assignment: CDR1 SEHNR and CDR2 FQNEAQ (reference sequence). The trim removed 4 bases at V and 5 bases at J, leaving 8 bases unmatched. CDR3 length: 16 residues. The CDR3 region is CASSSPTGTGDQPQHF. Written as DNA, the CDR3 is TGTGCCAGCAGCTCCCCGACGGGGACAGGGGATCAGCCCCAGCATTTT.

The rearrangement uses TRBV3-1 (or the pseudogene TRBV3-2) and TRBJ2-2; D is uncertain. V was shortened by 0 bases and J by 2 bases, with 7 bases between the two germline ends. The CDR3 consists of 15 residues. CDR1 and CDR2 from the germline V gene are LGHDT and YNNKEL (reference sequence). CDR3 nucleotides: TGTGCCAGCAGCCAAGATATGCGTAACACCGGGGAGCTGTTTTTT. It codes for CASSQDMRNTGELFF.

The genes are TRBV30 and TRBJ1-1; D gene unclear. Looked up from germline, CDR1 is GTSNPN and CDR2 is SVGIG (reference sequence). This CDR3 is built from 11 residues. The CDR3 DNA reads TGTGTCGGGGATGTGGGCACTGAAGCTTTCTTT. It is translated as CVGDVGTEAFF.

This chain uses TRBV5-8 with TRBJ2-1, with D possibly matching TRBD2 (7 bases). CDR1 and CDR2 from the germline V gene are SGHTS and YDEGEE. The length of the CDR3 is 16 residues. The V and J ends lost 4 bases and 3 bases respectively, with 17 bases between them. This CDR3 is CASSPEGGGFYNEQFF. In DNA form, the CDR3 reads TGTGCCAGCAGCCCCGAGGGAGGGGGGTTCTACAATGAGCAGTTCTTC. Full variable domain (remainder filled in from reference TRBV5-8 and TRBJ2-1): EAGVTQSPTHLIKTRGQQATLRCSPISGHTSVYWYQQALGLGLQFLLWYDEGEERNRGNFPPRFSGRQFPNYSSELNVNALELEDSALYLCASSPEGGGFYNEQFFGPGTRLTVL.

The gene calls are TRBV25-1 and TRBJ1-2; 8 nucleotides agree with TRBD1. Unmatched junction bases numbered 9, after V lost 8 bases and J lost 4 bases. The germline CDR1 and CDR2 sequences are MGHDK and SYGVNS. This CDR3 is 14 amino acids long. The CDR3 nucleotides read TGTGCCAGCTTTGATTCCGGGACAGGCTATGGCTACACCTTC. Translated: CASFDSGTGYGYTF.